This T cell receptor beta chain stems from a study of blood T cell repertoires in COVID-19. Study in general: Sample material is recorded as cDNA or gDNA derived from T cells, B-cell-depleted T cells, or PBMCs.

Source study methods: Scientists estimated how many nucleated cells there were by amplifying reference gene primers. Some clones are missing from TCRdb's copy, which holds only in-frame ones; the method was immunoSEQ multiplex PCR. The V and J calls and clone size are taken from that table; D and trimming were inferred from the DNA. The sample has approximately 300,000 clones, roughly 90% seen once. The CDR3 length is 17 residues. V gave up 6 bases and J gave up 2 bases, with 20 bases separating them. CDR1 LGHDT and CDR2 YNNKEL come from the germline V gene (reference sequence). This chain links TRBV3-1 (or the pseudogene TRBV3-2) with TRBJ1-3, with a possible D match to TRBD1 (6 bases). The sample comprised peripheral blood. The TCR comes from a woman in her forties or fifties with active or convalescent COVID-19. The CDR3 region has the DNA TGTGCCAGCAGTTCTCCTCAAGGATGGGGGCCTGGAAACACCATATATTTT. It codes for CASSSPQGWGPGNTIYF.